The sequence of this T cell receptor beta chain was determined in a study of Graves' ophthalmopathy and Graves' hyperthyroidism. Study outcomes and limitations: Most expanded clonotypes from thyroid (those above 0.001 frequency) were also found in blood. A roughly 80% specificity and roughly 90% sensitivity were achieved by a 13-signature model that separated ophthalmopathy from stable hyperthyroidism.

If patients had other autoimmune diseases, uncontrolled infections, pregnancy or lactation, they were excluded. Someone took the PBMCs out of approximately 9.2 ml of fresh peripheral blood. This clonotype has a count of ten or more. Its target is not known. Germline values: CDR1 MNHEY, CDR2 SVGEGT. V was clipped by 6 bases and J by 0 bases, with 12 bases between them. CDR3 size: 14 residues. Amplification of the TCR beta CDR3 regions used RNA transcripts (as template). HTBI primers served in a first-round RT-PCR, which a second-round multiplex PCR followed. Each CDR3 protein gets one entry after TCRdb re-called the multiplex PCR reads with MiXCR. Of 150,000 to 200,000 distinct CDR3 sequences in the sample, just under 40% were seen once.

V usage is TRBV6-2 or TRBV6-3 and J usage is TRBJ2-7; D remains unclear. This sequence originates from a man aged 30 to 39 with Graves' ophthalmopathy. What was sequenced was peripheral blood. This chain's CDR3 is CASRDDPSSYEQYF. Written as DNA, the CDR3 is TGTGCCAGCAGAGATGACCCTAGCTCCTACGAGCAGTACTTC.